The text below deals with one T cell receptor (beta chain). Its antigen is undetermined. This CDR3 is 12 amino acids long. Germline V CDR1 and CDR2: MNHNS, SASEGT. Trimming took off 6 bases at V and 7 bases at J, with 9 bases between the two ends. The sample originates from a study of T cell repertoires in cytomegalovirus infection. Via MiXCR, TCRdb re-called the reads, giving one row per CDR3 protein. The data hold 650,000 to 900,000 distinct CDR3 sequences, with under 35% observed a single time. The chain carries TRBV6-1 and TRBJ2-2; no firm D call. The sample in question was cultured CD8+ T cells from PBMCs, obtained from culture after CMV antigen stimulation. The receptor comes from a human donor in good health (CMV status not recorded). Some clones in this sample may be carry-over from other donors' samples. CDR3 in DNA: TGTGCCAGCAGCCCGGTGGACGGGGAGCTGTTTTTT. The encoded protein is CASSPVDGELFF.